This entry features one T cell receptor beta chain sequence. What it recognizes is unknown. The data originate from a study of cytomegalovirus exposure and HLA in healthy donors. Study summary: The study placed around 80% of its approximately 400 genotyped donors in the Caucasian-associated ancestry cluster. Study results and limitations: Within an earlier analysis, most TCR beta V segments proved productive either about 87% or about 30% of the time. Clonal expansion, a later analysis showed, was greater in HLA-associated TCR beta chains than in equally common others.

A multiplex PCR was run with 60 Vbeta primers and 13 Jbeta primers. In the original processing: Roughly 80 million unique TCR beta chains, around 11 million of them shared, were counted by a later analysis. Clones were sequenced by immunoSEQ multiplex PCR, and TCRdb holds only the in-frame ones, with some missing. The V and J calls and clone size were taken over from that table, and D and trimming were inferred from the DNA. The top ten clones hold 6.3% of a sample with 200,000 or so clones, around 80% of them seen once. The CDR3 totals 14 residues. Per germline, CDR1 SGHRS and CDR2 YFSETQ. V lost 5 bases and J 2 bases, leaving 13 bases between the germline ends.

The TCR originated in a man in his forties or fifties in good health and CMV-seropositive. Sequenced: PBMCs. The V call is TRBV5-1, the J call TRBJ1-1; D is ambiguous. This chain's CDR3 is CASSPDMFNTEAFF. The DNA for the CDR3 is TGCGCCAGCAGTCCAGACATGTTCAACACTGAAGCTTTCTTT.